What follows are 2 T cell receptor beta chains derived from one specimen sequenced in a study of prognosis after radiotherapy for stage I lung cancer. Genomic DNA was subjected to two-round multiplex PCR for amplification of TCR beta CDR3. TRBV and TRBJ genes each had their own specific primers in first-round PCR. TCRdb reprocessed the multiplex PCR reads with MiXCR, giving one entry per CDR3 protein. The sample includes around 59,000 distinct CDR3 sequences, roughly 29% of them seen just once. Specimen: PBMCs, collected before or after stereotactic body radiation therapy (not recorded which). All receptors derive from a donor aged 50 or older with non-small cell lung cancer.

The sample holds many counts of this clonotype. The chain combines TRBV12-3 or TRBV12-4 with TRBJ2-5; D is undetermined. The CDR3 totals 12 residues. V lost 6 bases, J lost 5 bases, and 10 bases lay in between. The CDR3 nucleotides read TGTGCCAGCAGCTCTGCCGTGGAGACCCAGTACTTC. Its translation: CASSSAVETQYF.

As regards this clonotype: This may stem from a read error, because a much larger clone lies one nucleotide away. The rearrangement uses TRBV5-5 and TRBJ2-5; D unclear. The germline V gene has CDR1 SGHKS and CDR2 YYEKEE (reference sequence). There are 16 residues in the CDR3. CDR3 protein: CANSLALSPPQETQYF. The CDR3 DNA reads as TGTGCCAACAGCTTGGCCCTCTCGCCACCCCAAGAGACCCAGTACTTC.